These 5 T cell receptor beta chains were all obtained from the same sample, sequenced in a study of regulatory T cells in long-lasting Graves disease. Documented time point: persistent/refractory GD, antithyroid drugs over 5 years with positive TRAb. The TCR library was prepared using RNA isolated from PBMCs. For TCR beta, libraries came from iRepertoire HTBI primers and Arm-PCR of CDR3 regions. Each CDR3 protein gets one entry after TCRdb re-called the multiplex PCR reads with MiXCR. The sample comprises a few hundred thousand distinct CDR3 sequences, about 23% of which are singletons, and about 27% rests with the top ten. Material: peripheral blood mononuclear cells (PBMCs), obtained when the disease was refractory, from a patient treated with antithyroid drugs. These TCRs come from a woman between 40 and 55 years old with Graves disease.

The rearrangement links TRBV7-9 to TRBJ2-1; 11 nucleotides match TRBD2. The CDR3 length is 23 residues. V was pared by 6 bases and J by 2 bases, with 27 bases of the junction left unmatched. The germline CDR1 and CDR2 sequences are SEHNR and FQNEAQ (reference sequence). CDR3 sequence: CASRTQYRLAGINQSTAYNEQFF. The CDR3, as DNA: TGTGCCAGCAGAACTCAATACCGACTAGCGGGAATAAATCAATCTACGGCCTACAATGAGCAGTTCTTC.

This clonotype was found many times. The J gene is TRBJ2-7, the V gene TRBV28, with 10 bases matching TRBD1. The CDR3 contains 15 residues. Looked up from germline, CDR1 is MDHEN and CDR2 is SYDVKM. Trimming cost V 2 bases and J 0 bases; bases outside gene matches: 1. The CDR3 loop is CASSLRTGGSYEQYF. CDR3 nucleotides: TGTGCCAGCAGTTTACGGACAGGGGGCTCCTACGAGCAGTACTTC.

This clonotype has at least ten counts. The chain is built from TRBV27 and TRBJ2-7; D call uncertain. Germline CDR1 is MNHEY and CDR2 is SMNVEV (reference sequence). This CDR3 contains 12 residues. Between the trimmed V and J ends, which lost 6 bases and 3 bases, there was a span of 9 bases. CDR3 amino acids: CASRGSLYEQYF. The DNA of the CDR3 is TGTGCCAGCAGGGGCAGCCTCTACGAGCAGTACTTC.

At least ten counts were recorded for this clonotype. V usage is TRBV28 and J usage is TRBJ1-5; D gene ambiguous. CDR3 length: 15 amino acids. Germline loops: CDR1 MDHEN, CDR2 SYDVKM. The V end was cut by 5 bases, the J end by 3 bases, with 14 bases between. In DNA form, the CDR3 reads TGTGCCAGCAGTAGCCCGGTCCTATACAATCAGCCCCAGCATTTT. Protein: CASSSPVLYNQPQHF.

The chain carries TRBV29-1 and TRBJ2-7; D ambiguous. The ends were cut back, 5 bases at V and 3 bases at J, with 23 bases in the middle. The CDR3 is made up of 16 amino acids. Per germline, CDR1 SQVTM and CDR2 ANQGSEA. The CDR3 sequence: CSVTGSLSPYSYEQYF. In nucleotides, the CDR3 is TGCAGCGTTACGGGTTCGCTTAGTCCCTATAGCTACGAGCAGTACTTC.